This T cell receptor (beta chain) was documented in a study of T cell responses to AZD1222 COVID-19 vaccine. General study points: Compared with day 0, the breadth and depth of the Spike-specific TCR repertoire rose significantly after two doses of AZD1222.

To note about this clone: The antigen is not known.

Libraries were prepared by immunoSEQ multiplex PCR; TCRdb keeps only in-frame clonotypes and omits some of them. Counted here are hundreds of thousands of clones, under 95% occurring once; the ten biggest clones make up roughly 0.99%. V was clipped by 3 bases and J by 4 bases; unmatched bases: 9. The CDR3 has 16 amino acids. Germline CDR1 and CDR2: SGHKS and YYEKEE (reference sequence). The sequence derives from an adult in good health. This specimen was peripheral blood, taken on day 0 of MenACWY control vaccination. The rearrangement links TRBV5-5 to TRBJ1-2; 10 positions agree with TRBD1. This CDR3 reads CASSYPTGQGGYGYTF. CDR3 DNA: TGTGCCAGCAGCTACCCGACTGGACAGGGGGGCTATGGCTACACCTTC.